This T cell receptor (beta chain) derives from a study of T cells in localized non-small cell lung cancer. General study results and limits: The appearance of a median roughly 56 of the top 100 tumor clones was seen in adjacent lung. Adjacent uninvolved lung had the highest clonality, suggesting focused antigen responses.

With respect to this clone: Its antigen is not known.

Per the germline V gene, CDR1 is SEHNR and CDR2 is FQNEAQ (reference sequence). Trimming cost V 5 bases and J 8 bases, with 25 bases left between them. This CDR3 region has 17 residues. Profiling relied on immunoSEQ multiplex PCR, and the TCRdb table lists in-frame clones only, not all of them. This repertoire shows around 41,000 clones, more than 70% found once; its top ten account for 2% to 3%. This receptor was obtained from a female donor at least 60 years old with stage I squamous cell lung carcinoma. The specimen comprised peripheral blood, sampled before any cancer treatment. The chain joins TRBV7-9 to TRBJ2-1; maybe TRBD2 (6 bases). CDR3 loop: CASSLSWRLAQSYEQFF. As DNA, the CDR3 is TGTGCCAGCAGCCTATCCTGGCGGCTAGCGCAATCGTATGAGCAGTTCTTC.